Listed below are T cell receptor beta chains from one sample, sequenced in a study of shared clonotypes between healthy human individuals. Sequencing used immunoSEQ multiplex PCR; TCRdb keeps in-frame clones, though not all of them. The table has more than 2 million clones, 85% to 95% seen once. Sequenced sample: naive CD4+ T cells sorted from blood. The receptor source for this set is a man aged 18-30 years in good health. The CDR3 runs from the conserved cysteine through the conserved F or W. D genes are given only for firm matches. Clone size, where shown, is once, few, many, or a class for clones that have expanded.

d_call: TRBD2
v_call: TRBV28
j_call: TRBJ2-2
clone_size: -
cdr3_nt: TGTGCCAGCAGGCCGGGACTAGCGTTCGAAGGAACCGGGGAGCTGTTTTTT
cdr3_aa: CASRPGLAFEGTGELFF

d_call: TRBD1
v_call: TRBV9
j_call: TRBJ1-3
clone_size: -
cdr3_nt: TGTGCCAGCAGCGTAGCTACGAGGGGACAGGGACTCTCTGGAAACACCATATATTTT
cdr3_aa: CASSVATRGQGLSGNTIYF

d_call: -
v_call: TRBV2
j_call: TRBJ2-7
clone_size: -
cdr3_nt: TGTGCCACCACCCGAGCGATTGACAGAGGCTACGAGCAGTACTTC
cdr3_aa: CATTRAIDRGYEQYF

d_call: TRBD2
v_call: TRBV7-2
j_call: TRBJ2-3
clone_size: -
cdr3_nt: TGTGCCAGCAGCTTACAAAGGGGACTAGCGGGAGCAGATACGCAGTATTTT
cdr3_aa: CASSLQRGLAGADTQYF

d_call: TRBD1
v_call: TRBV5-4
j_call: TRBJ1-3
clone_size: -
cdr3_nt: TGTGCCAGCAGCTCGGGGGGGACAGCTGGAAACACCATATATTTT
cdr3_aa: CASSSGGTAGNTIYF

d_call: TRBD2
v_call: TRBV2
j_call: TRBJ2-3
clone_size: -
cdr3_nt: TGTGCCAGCAGTGCCAGCGGGGGTACAGATACGCAGTATTTT
cdr3_aa: CASSASGGTDTQYF

d_call: -
v_call: TRBV5-1
j_call: TRBJ1-5
clone_size: -
cdr3_nt: TGCGCCAGCAGGTTGACGGGGGGCGAAGGCCAGCCCCAGCATTTT
cdr3_aa: CASRLTGGEGQPQHF

d_call: TRBD2
v_call: TRBV28
j_call: TRBJ2-7
clone_size: -
cdr3_nt: TGTGCCAGCAGGGGCGCCCGACTAGCGGGATTCTACGAGCAGTACTTC
cdr3_aa: CASRGARLAGFYEQYF

d_call: -
v_call: TRBV11-3
j_call: TRBJ2-1
clone_size: -
cdr3_nt: TGTGCCAGCAGCTTAGCGGGAAAGTTCCCCAATGAGCAGTTCTTC
cdr3_aa: CASSLAGKFPNEQFF

d_call: -
v_call: TRBV5-6
j_call: TRBJ1-1
clone_size: -
cdr3_nt: TGTGCCAGCAGCCCGAGGGACACCAACACTGAAGCTTTCTTT
cdr3_aa: CASSPRDTNTEAFF

d_call: -
v_call: TRBV11-3
j_call: TRBJ2-7
clone_size: -
cdr3_nt: TGTGCCAGCAGCTCGGGGCAGAAACACTACGAGCAGTACTTC
cdr3_aa: CASSSGQKHYEQYF

d_call: TRBD1
v_call: TRBV18
j_call: TRBJ2-2
clone_size: -
cdr3_nt: TGTGCCAGCTCGGTCGGGACAGGGGGCACCGGGGAGCTGTTTTTT
cdr3_aa: CASSVGTGGTGELFF

d_call: -
v_call: TRBV28
j_call: TRBJ2-7
clone_size: -
cdr3_nt: TGTGCCAGCAGTCGGCTCAACTACGAGCAGTACTTC
cdr3_aa: CASSRLNYEQYF

d_call: TRBD1
v_call: TRBV28
j_call: TRBJ2-7
clone_size: -
cdr3_nt: TGTGCCAGCAGGAAGAGGTCAGGACAGGCCCTCTCCTACGAGCAGTACTTC
cdr3_aa: CASRKRSGQALSYEQYF

d_call: -
v_call: TRBV19
j_call: TRBJ1-4
clone_size: -
cdr3_nt: TGTGCCAGTAGCCCAACAGGGCCTGGTGAAAAACTGTTTTTT
cdr3_aa: CASSPTGPGEKLFF

d_call: -
v_call: TRBV10-3
j_call: TRBJ1-1
clone_size: -
cdr3_nt: TGTGCCATCAGTGAGGTACGATGGAACACTGAAGCTTTCTTT
cdr3_aa: CAISEVRWNTEAFF

d_call: -
v_call: TRBV6-5
j_call: TRBJ1-1
clone_size: -
cdr3_nt: TGTGCCAGCAGCCACGAGGAGAAAAACACTGAAGCTTTCTTT
cdr3_aa: CASSHEEKNTEAFF

d_call: -
v_call: TRBV11-2
j_call: TRBJ2-3
clone_size: few
cdr3_nt: TGTGCCAGCAGCTTCACAGATACGCAGTATTTT
cdr3_aa: CASSFTDTQYF

d_call: TRBD2
v_call: TRBV5-1
j_call: TRBJ2-1
clone_size: -
cdr3_nt: TGCGCCAGCACCTGGGAGCTAGCGGGGGTCAATGAGCAGTTCTTC
cdr3_aa: CASTWELAGVNEQFF

d_call: -
v_call: TRBV7-6
j_call: TRBJ1-3
clone_size: -
cdr3_nt: TGTGCCAGCAGCTTAGCGTCGTTCAGCTCTGGAAACACCATATATTTT
cdr3_aa: CASSLASFSSGNTIYF

d_call: -
v_call: TRBV5-4
j_call: TRBJ2-2
clone_size: -
cdr3_nt: TGTGCCAGCAGCTTGGACCCCAGGGGCCGAGGGACCGGGGAGCTGTTTTTT
cdr3_aa: CASSLDPRGRGTGELFF

d_call: -
v_call: TRBV2
j_call: TRBJ1-1
clone_size: -
cdr3_nt: TGTGCCAGCAGTGAACATCAGGGAGTCACTGAAGCTTTCTTT
cdr3_aa: CASSEHQGVTEAFF

d_call: TRBD2
v_call: TRBV5-1
j_call: TRBJ2-1
clone_size: -
cdr3_nt: TGCGCCAGCAGCCCAACTAGCGGTACCTACAATGAGCAGTTCTTC
cdr3_aa: CASSPTSGTYNEQFF

d_call: -
v_call: TRBV5-1
j_call: TRBJ1-2
clone_size: -
cdr3_nt: TGCGCCAGCAGCTTGGTTACGGGGAACTATGGCTACACCTTC
cdr3_aa: CASSLVTGNYGYTF

d_call: -
v_call: TRBV2
j_call: TRBJ1-5
clone_size: once
cdr3_nt: TGTGCCAGCAGTGAACGGGGAAATAGCAATCAGCCCCAGCATTTT
cdr3_aa: CASSERGNSNQPQHF

d_call: -
v_call: TRBV29-1
j_call: TRBJ1-1
clone_size: once
cdr3_nt: TGCAGCGTTGAAAGGCAGCTGAACACTGAAGCTTTCTTT
cdr3_aa: CSVERQLNTEAFF

d_call: -
v_call: TRBV5-4
j_call: TRBJ2-5
clone_size: once
cdr3_nt: TGTGCCAGCAGCAGGAACCCCGGGGACCAAGAGACCCAGTACTTC
cdr3_aa: CASSRNPGDQETQYF

d_call: -
v_call: TRBV30
j_call: TRBJ1-5
clone_size: -
cdr3_nt: TGTGCCTGGAGTGTGGGACAGCCCCAGCATTTT
cdr3_aa: CAWSVGQPQHF

d_call: -
v_call: TRBV28
j_call: TRBJ1-4
clone_size: -
cdr3_nt: TGTGCCAGCATTGAGGGAACAACTAATGAAAAACTGTTTTTT
cdr3_aa: CASIEGTTNEKLFF

d_call: TRBD1
v_call: TRBV9
j_call: TRBJ1-2
clone_size: -
cdr3_nt: TGTGCCAGCAGCGAAGGTCAGGGACAGGGGAATAACTATGGCTACACCTTC
cdr3_aa: CASSEGQGQGNNYGYTF

d_call: -
v_call: TRBV30
j_call: TRBJ2-1
clone_size: -
cdr3_nt: TGTGCCTGGGCCACCCGAAGATCGGAGCAGTTCTTC
cdr3_aa: CAWATRRSEQFF

d_call: -
v_call: TRBV4-1
j_call: TRBJ2-4
clone_size: -
cdr3_nt: TGCGCCAGCAGCCCAAGACAAGAGGGCAGGGCGGTAGCCAAAAACATTCAGTACTTC
cdr3_aa: CASSPRQEGRAVAKNIQYF

d_call: -
v_call: TRBV6-6
j_call: TRBJ2-1
clone_size: -
cdr3_nt: TGTGCCAGCAGACAGCCCTCCTACAATGAGCAGTTCTTC
cdr3_aa: CASRQPSYNEQFF

d_call: TRBD2
v_call: TRBV30
j_call: TRBJ2-1
clone_size: -
cdr3_nt: TGTGCCTGGAGCGGACTAGCGGGAGAGGGGTACAATGAGCAGTTCTTC
cdr3_aa: CAWSGLAGEGYNEQFF

d_call: TRBD2
v_call: TRBV27
j_call: TRBJ2-2
clone_size: -
cdr3_nt: TGTGCCAGCAGTTTCTCCCCCGGGGTAGCGGGACAAGCCGGGGAGCTGTTTTTT
cdr3_aa: CASSFSPGVAGQAGELFF

d_call: TRBD1
v_call: TRBV6-1
j_call: TRBJ1-1
clone_size: -
cdr3_nt: TGTGCCAGCAGTGAACCCGGGACAGGGGGTCTCGGCACTGAAGCTTTCTTT
cdr3_aa: CASSEPGTGGLGTEAFF

d_call: -
v_call: TRBV12-5
j_call: TRBJ1-2
clone_size: -
cdr3_nt: TGTGCTAGTGGTTTTCAGGGATCAGCTAACTATGGCTACACCTTC
cdr3_aa: CASGFQGSANYGYTF

d_call: -
v_call: TRBV28
j_call: TRBJ2-6
clone_size: -
cdr3_nt: TGTGCCAGCAGTTTGGAGGGAAGGTTGGGGGCCAACGTCCTGACTTTC
cdr3_aa: CASSLEGRLGANVLTF

d_call: -
v_call: TRBV2
j_call: TRBJ1-2
clone_size: -
cdr3_nt: TGTGCCAGCAACCTGAACTATGGCTACACCTTC
cdr3_aa: CASNLNYGYTF

d_call: TRBD1
v_call: TRBV5-1
j_call: TRBJ2-7
clone_size: -
cdr3_nt: TGCGCCAGCAGCGTGGGACAGGCCCCCTACGAGCAGTACTTC
cdr3_aa: CASSVGQAPYEQYF

d_call: -
v_call: TRBV4-1
j_call: TRBJ1-2
clone_size: -
cdr3_nt: TGCGCCAGCAGCCAGAGCGTTACTGACAGGCTCAACAGTCCTAACTATGGCTACACCTTC
cdr3_aa: CASSQSVTDRLNSPNYGYTF

d_call: -
v_call: TRBV11-2
j_call: TRBJ2-7
clone_size: -
cdr3_nt: TGTGCCAGCAGCTTAGCTCCAACCGGGCCGGGCTACGAGCAGTACTTC
cdr3_aa: CASSLAPTGPGYEQYF

d_call: TRBD1
v_call: TRBV5-4
j_call: TRBJ2-2
clone_size: -
cdr3_nt: TGTGCCAGCAGCTTGAATTCAGGGGGCACCGGGGAGCTGTTTTTT
cdr3_aa: CASSLNSGGTGELFF

d_call: -
v_call: TRBV4-3
j_call: TRBJ2-5
clone_size: -
cdr3_nt: TGCGCCAGCAGCCAGAAGGACCAAGAGACCCAGTACTTC
cdr3_aa: CASSQKDQETQYF

d_call: -
v_call: TRBV5-4
j_call: TRBJ2-5
clone_size: -
cdr3_nt: TGTGCCAGCAGCTTAATTGGCAGGTACCAAGAGACCCAGTACTTC
cdr3_aa: CASSLIGRYQETQYF

d_call: -
v_call: TRBV6-1
j_call: TRBJ1-5
clone_size: -
cdr3_nt: TGTGCCAGCAGTGAAGCGCTCCCAGGGAATCAGCCCCAGCATTTT
cdr3_aa: CASSEALPGNQPQHF

d_call: -
v_call: TRBV6-6
j_call: TRBJ1-5
clone_size: -
cdr3_nt: TGTGCCAGCAGTTACGATGGAGGCAATCAGCCCCAGCATTTT
cdr3_aa: CASSYDGGNQPQHF

d_call: -
v_call: TRBV19
j_call: TRBJ1-5
clone_size: -
cdr3_nt: TGTGCCAGTAGCAATCAGCCCCAGCATTTT
cdr3_aa: CASSNQPQHF